This T cell receptor beta chain came from a study of T-cell memory formation after mild COVID-19. Broader study findings: Memory sampled before infection contained some responding clones, suggesting cross-reactive memory joined.

TCRdb re-called the 5' RACE reads with MiXCR, one entry per CDR3 protein. This sample yields 200,000 to 300,000 distinct CDR3 sequences, of which approximately 9% are seen a single time; 20% to 25% belongs to the top ten. As to this clonotype: Antigen: not known.

Germline CDR1 is SGHNT and CDR2 is YENEEA. This CDR3 is built from 13 residues. The ends lost 5 bases at V and 6 bases at J; junction bases unmatched: 4. The receptor was derived from a man between 18 and 35 years old who had mild COVID-19 (a few samples of this study predate the infection). Cell type and time point are not known. Material: PBMCs or a T cell subset sorted from them (not recorded which). The chain joins TRBV11-3 to TRBJ2-1, with 7 bases fitting TRBD1. In DNA, the CDR3 is TGTGCCAGCAGCCCTCGGGACAGCAATGAGCAGTTCTTC. Its translation is CASSPRDSNEQFF.